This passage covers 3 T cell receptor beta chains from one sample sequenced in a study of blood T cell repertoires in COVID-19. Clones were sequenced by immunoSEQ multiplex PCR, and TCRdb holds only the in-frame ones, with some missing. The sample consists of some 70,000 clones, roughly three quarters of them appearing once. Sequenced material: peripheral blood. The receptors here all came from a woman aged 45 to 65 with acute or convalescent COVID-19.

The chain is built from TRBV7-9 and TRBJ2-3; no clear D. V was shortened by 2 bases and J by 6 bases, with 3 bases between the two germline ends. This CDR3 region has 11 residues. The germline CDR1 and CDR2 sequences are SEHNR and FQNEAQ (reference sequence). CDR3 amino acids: CASSLSDTQYF. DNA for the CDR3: TGTGCCAGCAGCTTATCTGATACGCAGTATTTT.

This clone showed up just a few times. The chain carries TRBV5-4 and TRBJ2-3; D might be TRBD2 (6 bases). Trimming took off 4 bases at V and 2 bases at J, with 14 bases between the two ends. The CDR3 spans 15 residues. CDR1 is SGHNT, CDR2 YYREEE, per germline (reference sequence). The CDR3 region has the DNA TGTGCCAGCAGCGGTAGGGCGGGGTACACAGATACGCAGTATTTT. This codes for CASSGRAGYTDTQYF. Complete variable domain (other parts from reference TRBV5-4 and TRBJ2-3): ETGVTQSPTHLIKTRGQQVTLRCSSQSGHNTVSWYQQALGQGPQFIFQYYREEENGRGNFPPRFSGLQFPNYSSELNVNALELDDSALYLCASSGRAGYTDTQYFGPGTRLTVL.

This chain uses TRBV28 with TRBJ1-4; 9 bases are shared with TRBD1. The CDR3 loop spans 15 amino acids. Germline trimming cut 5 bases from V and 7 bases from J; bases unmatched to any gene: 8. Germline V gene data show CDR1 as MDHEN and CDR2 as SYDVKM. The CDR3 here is CASSLQGALGEKLFF. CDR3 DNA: TGTGCCAGCAGTCTACAGGGGGCTTTGGGTGAAAAACTGTTTTTT.